This record looks at one T cell receptor beta chain sequence and its context. Each sample's input was about 250 ng genomic DNA, some 38,000 genome equivalents. CDR3 length equals 18 residues. Germline-derived CDR1 and CDR2 are MNHEY and SVGEGT. TRB was amplified by touch-down multiplex PCR, primer pools A and B combined. Reprocessing the multiplex PCR reads, TCRdb reports a single entry for every CDR3 protein and omits DNA. The sample holds approximately 7,700 distinct CDR3 sequences. The data are from a study of T cell clusters in autoimmune cytopenias. In addition, the sample was reused for a study of T cell repertoires in aging, cancer and after chemotherapy. Per that paper: Median generation probability rose over the chemotherapy interval in each cancer cohort, suggesting rebound thymic output.

Sequencing input: peripheral blood. The clonotype comes from a human donor in good health. This chain uses TRBV6-2 or TRBV6-3 with TRBJ2-1; there is no DNA to check the TCRdb D call of TRBD2. The CDR3 loop reads CASTHLSGTLLGGNEQFF.